Listed below are T cell receptor beta chains from one sample, sequenced in a study of post-analysis software for immune sequencing data. Each CDR3 protein is one row after TCRdb ran MiXCR on the PCR reads. The sample holds hundreds of thousands of distinct CDR3 sequences, 59% seen once. Source material: blood. The receptors were sampled from a girl aged 2-15 years with multiple sclerosis. Each CDR3 is given with its conserved first and last residue. The order of the fields is clone size, J gene, V gene, D gene, CDR3 DNA, CDR3 protein. The D gene is left open where the match is weak. Clone size, where shown, is once, few, many, or a class for clones that have expanded.

>.|TRBJ1-1|TRBV7-9|.
TGTGCCAGCAGCTTAGGAAGTGAGGGCTGGGACACTGAAGCTTTCTTT
CASSLGSEGWDTEAFF
>.|TRBJ2-3|TRBV5-6|.
TGTGCCAGCAGCTTGGGGCAGGGGCTGTATTTT
CASSLGQGLYF
>once|TRBJ2-3|TRBV5-1|.
TGCGCCAGCAGCGAACTAGCATCAGATACGCAGTATTTT
CASSELASDTQYF
>few|TRBJ2-5|TRBV6-1|TRBD1
TGTGCCAGCAGTGAACTAGGGGGCGACGAGACCCAGTACTTC
CASSELGGDETQYF
>.|TRBJ2-7|TRBV6-2/TRBV6-3|.
TGTGCCAGCGGGGACACCCAGTACGAGCAGTACTTC
CASGDTQYEQYF
>.|TRBJ2-3|TRBV24-1|TRBD1
TGTGCCACCAGTGATCCACGGGACAGGGGAAAGGATACGCAGTATTTT
CATSDPRDRGKDTQYF
>.|TRBJ2-5|TRBV5-6|.
TGTGCCAGCAGCTTGGCGGGCTTGGGAAAAGAGACCCAGTACTTC
CASSLAGLGKETQYF
>.|TRBJ1-6|TRBV12-3/TRBV12-4|.
TGTGCCAGCACCTCATTGGTAGATTCACCCCTCCACTTT
CASTSLVDSPLHF
>.|TRBJ2-5|TRBV20-1|.
TGCAGTGCTAGAGATCTGTACCAAGAGACCCAGTACTTC
CSARDLYQETQYF
>.|TRBJ1-4|TRBV2|TRBD1
TGTGCCAGCAGTCAGGGACAGTCTAATGAAAAACTGTTTTTT
CASSQGQSNEKLFF
>.|TRBJ2-7|TRBV3-1|.
TGTGCCAGCAGCCCCGGGTCCGGCGAGCAGTACTTC
CASSPGSGEQYF
>.|TRBJ2-2|TRBV5-5|.
TGTGCCAGCAGCGGTGGTCGATTGAGGAACACCGGGGAGCTGTTTTTT
CASSGGRLRNTGELFF
>.|TRBJ1-1|TRBV2|.
TGTGCCAGCAATGCAGGGAGGCACACTGAAGCTTTCTTT
CASNAGRHTEAFF
>.|TRBJ2-3|TRBV2|.
TGTGCCAGCAGTGCAGACGGCGTCACAGATACGCAGTATTTT
CASSADGVTDTQYF
>.|TRBJ1-2|TRBV6-5|.
TGTGCCAGCAGTTACTCGAGTATAGCAGGGACGGCTACGAGCTATGGCTACACCTTC
CASSYSSIAGTATSYGYTF
>few|TRBJ2-7|TRBV5-1|.
TGCGCCAGCAGCGGCAGGGGTACTGTCAACGAGCAGTACTTC
CASSGRGTVNEQYF
>.|TRBJ2-1|TRBV5-5|.
TGTGCCAGCAGCTTGTTGCCTAGCGACTCCTACAATGAGCAGTTCTTC
CASSLLPSDSYNEQFF
>.|TRBJ2-3|TRBV3-1|.
TGTGCCAGCAGCCAAGATGAGGGAGGACGTACGCAGTATTTT
CASSQDEGGRTQYF
>.|TRBJ2-1|TRBV6-4|TRBD1
TGTGCCAGCAGTGACTCGGACAGGAGCTCCTACAATGAGCAGTTCTTC
CASSDSDRSSYNEQFF
>.|TRBJ2-6|TRBV5-1|.
TGCGCCAGCAGCTTGAATATGGGGGTGTACGGGGCCAACGTCCTGACTTTC
CASSLNMGVYGANVLTF
>.|TRBJ2-7|TRBV5-1|.
TGCGCCAGCAGCTTGGCCCCCGGGGGGCGCGGAATCTACGAGCAGTACTTC
CASSLAPGGRGIYEQYF
>.|TRBJ1-2|TRBV29-1|.
TGCAGCGTTGAAGGTCTCAATGGCTACACCTTC
CSVEGLNGYTF
>.|TRBJ2-5|TRBV21-1|.
TGTGCCAGCAGCAATTCAGCGAGACAGGGGGTATACCAAGAGACCCAGTACTTC
CASSNSARQGVYQETQYF
>few|TRBJ2-3|TRBV5-1|TRBD2
TGCGCCAGCAGCTTGGGCCGACTAGCGGAAACAGATACGCAGTATTTT
CASSLGRLAETDTQYF
>.|TRBJ1-1|TRBV10-3|.
TGTGCCATCAGTGATCTTCAGGGGAACACTGAAGCTTTCTTT
CAISDLQGNTEAFF
>few|TRBJ2-3|TRBV20-1|TRBD2
TGCAGTGCTACCAGGGGGACTAGCAGTTATACGCAGTATTTT
CSATRGTSSYTQYF
>.|TRBJ1-2|TRBV18|.
TGTGCCAGCTCACCAACTGGGATCGATGGCTACACCTTC
CASSPTGIDGYTF
>few|TRBJ1-1|TRBV12-3/TRBV12-4|.
TGTGCCACCTCGGGACTCCAGGGTGGGACTGAAGCTTTCTTT
CATSGLQGGTEAFF
>.|TRBJ1-5|TRBV3-1|.
TGTGCCAGCAGCCAAGCCCCTCACAGGGATCAGCCCCAGCATTTT
CASSQAPHRDQPQHF
>.|TRBJ2-5|TRBV29-1|.
TGCAGCGGGAGCCAGGGGGGAGAGACCCAGTACTTC
CSGSQGGETQYF
>.|TRBJ2-3|TRBV4-2|TRBD2
TGTGCCAGCAGCCAAGAAGGGACTAGCGGGGCTAGCACAGATACGCAGTATTTT
CASSQEGTSGASTDTQYF
>.|TRBJ2-1|TRBV5-1|.
TGCGCCAGCAGCGGCGGACAGGGAGGGGGCAATGAGCAGTTCTTC
CASSGGQGGGNEQFF
>many|TRBJ1-2|TRBV5-1|.
TGTGCCAGCAGTCTGGCCGCTAACTATGGCTACACCTTC
CASSLAANYGYTF
>.|TRBJ2-1|TRBV20-1|TRBD2
TGCAGTGCTACTATACTAGCGGGGGGGGCATCCTACAATGAGCAGTTCTTC
CSATILAGGASYNEQFF
>many|TRBJ2-3|TRBV12-3/TRBV12-4|TRBD2
TGTGCCAGCAGTTTCGGACTAGCTGGAAGCACAGATACGCAGTATTTT
CASSFGLAGSTDTQYF
>few|TRBJ2-1|TRBV7-2|TRBD2
TGTGCCAGCAGCGTCCGGACTAGCGAATACAATGAGCAGTTCTTC
CASSVRTSEYNEQFF
>.|TRBJ2-7|TRBV25-1|.
TGTGCCAGGAGGGGACGGGAAGAAAGCTCCTACGAGCAGTACTTC
CARRGREESSYEQYF
>few|TRBJ2-1|TRBV6-5|TRBD2
TGTGCCAGCAGGAGACTAGCCGACTACAATGAGCAGTTCTTC
CASRRLADYNEQFF
>.|TRBJ1-3|TRBV7-6|.
TGTGCCAGCAGCTTAGAACCCCGATCGAGTGGAAACACCATATATTTT
CASSLEPRSSGNTIYF
>.|TRBJ2-7|TRBV29-1|.
TGCAGCGTTGTAGGTGGGTCCGAGCAGTACTTC
CSVVGGSEQYF
>.|TRBJ2-1|TRBV6-6|.
TGTGCCAGCAGTTACTCGAGAGTCTCCTACAATGAGCAGTTCTTC
CASSYSRVSYNEQFF
>.|TRBJ2-1|TRBV12-3/TRBV12-4|.
TGTGCCAGCAGCGAGGGATTCTCGTCTTACAATGAGCAGTTCTTC
CASSEGFSSYNEQFF
>.|TRBJ2-1|TRBV5-6|TRBD2
TGTGCCAGCAGCTTGGCTCTAGCGGACTACAATGAGCAGTTCTTC
CASSLALADYNEQFF
>.|TRBJ2-7|TRBV7-2|.
TGTGCCAGCAGACAGGGACTATCAGACGAGCAGTACTTC
CASRQGLSDEQYF
>.|TRBJ2-4|TRBV12-3/TRBV12-4|.
TGTGCCAGCAGTCAAAACGGGCCAGAAAACATTCAGTACTTC
CASSQNGPENIQYF
>.|TRBJ2-1|TRBV6-2/TRBV6-3|TRBD2
TGTGCCAGCAGTTACTTGAATCTAGCGGGCAATGAGCAGTTCTTC
CASSYLNLAGNEQFF
>few|TRBJ2-1|TRBV5-8|.
TGTGCCAGCAGCTTAGAATCCTATCTCTACAATGAGCAGTTCTTC
CASSLESYLYNEQFF